Judged by abundance, the clone carrying this T cell receptor beta chain is medium-sized. The target antigen is unknown. These data come from a study of T cells in localized non-small cell lung cancer. Study results and caveats: The study detected a median roughly 61 of the top 100 tumor clones in adjacent lung. Sequencing was limited to one tumor region, leaving the possibility of heterogeneity open. Adjacent uninvolved lung tissue had the highest T cell clonality, exceeding tumor.

V lost 1 base to trimming and J lost 0 bases; unmatched junction nucleotides: 8. Germline CDR1 SGHNT, CDR2 YENEEA. CDR3 length: 17 residues. The data were produced by immunoSEQ multiplex PCR, yet TCRdb's version contains in-frame clones alone and is incomplete. Among about 3,300 clones, around a quarter were seen once, and the ten largest hold around 14%. Here the sequenced sample was lung tumor tissue, taken before any cancer treatment. The clonotype comes from a male donor aged 60 or older with stage I lung adenocarcinoma. The V call is TRBV11-3, the J call TRBJ1-1; 7 bases line up with TRBD1. Written as DNA, the CDR3 is TGTGCCAGCAGCTTAGTTACAGGGGCAAATATGAACACTGAAGCTTTCTTT. Protein sequence: CASSLVTGANMNTEAFF.